This T cell receptor beta chain was recovered during a study of T cells in Graves' hyperthyroidism and ophthalmopathy. Whole-study context: Peripheral blood was obtained at initial diagnosis, preceding any treatment. Regarding the study as a whole: In the blood, most expanded thyroid clonotypes above 0.001 appeared as well.

Amplification of TCR beta CDR3 regions used RNA as the template. TCR CDR3 underwent first-round RT-PCR with the HTBI primer set. Each CDR3 protein is one row after TCRdb ran MiXCR on the multiplex PCR reads. Of roughly 290,000 distinct CDR3 sequences in the sample, over 15% were seen once. The sample holds many counts of this clonotype. Its antigen is unknown. The V and J ends lost 9 bases and 4 bases, in that order; junction bases with no gene match: 8. This CDR3 region has 14 residues. Germline V lookup: CDR1 KGHDR, CDR2 SFDVKD. This chain connects TRBV24-1 to TRBJ1-2, with 9 positions matching TRBD1. Material: blood. This receptor was identified in an older woman with Graves' ophthalmopathy. DNA of the CDR3: TGTGCCACCGCGCAGACAGGGGGGACCTATGGCTACACCTTC. Protein product: CATAQTGGTYGYTF.